Following are 26 T cell receptor beta chains from one sample sequenced in a study of response to subunit inactivated influenza vaccine. TCRdb processed the RT-PCR reads anew with MiXCR; each CDR3 protein has one entry. This sample has roughly 620,000 distinct CDR3 sequences; about 11% occur once, and the top ten carry approximately 10%. The same sample was also studied in work on T cells expressing NK-cell markers. That publication notes: UMIs were included in TCR beta cDNA generated by 5'RACE template switching.

The sample consisted of PBMCs from blood, taken on the day of vaccination. These receptors originate from a man aged 45-65 years who received an inactivated influenza vaccine.

V and J are TRBV5-1 and TRBJ1-1, with D possibly being TRBD1 (5 bases). CDR1 is SGHRS, CDR2 YFSETQ, per germline. V was cut by 3 bases and J by 7 bases, with 16 bases left in between. The CDR3 runs to 14 residues. The CDR3 coding sequence is TGCGCCAGCAGCTCCCGGGGCCCAGCTGATGAAGCTTTCTTT. It encodes CASSSRGPADEAFF.

This sequence joins TRBV9 and TRBJ2-2; 8 positions match TRBD1. The length of the CDR3 is 17 residues. Germline-derived CDR1 and CDR2 are SGDLS and YYNGEE. Trimming at V came to 4 bases and at J to 5 bases, leaving 13 bases not matched to a gene. The CDR3 reads CASSSSPGDRPTGELFF. As DNA, the CDR3 is TGTGCCAGCAGCTCGAGTCCGGGGGACAGGCCTACCGGGGAGCTGTTTTTT.

This clonotype was seen a few times. The J gene is TRBJ2-1, the V gene TRBV5-4; 11 bases agree with TRBD2. V shed 2 bases and J 9 bases; nucleotides not matched to a gene: 7. The germline V gene encodes CDR1 SGHNT and CDR2 YYREEE (reference sequence). The CDR3 spans 15 residues. The CDR3 nucleotides read TGTGCCAGCAGCTTACCGGGACTAGCGGCCGGTGAGCAGTTCTTC. The encoded protein is CASSLPGLAAGEQFF.

The chain is built from TRBV7-2 and TRBJ1-4; perhaps TRBD1 as D (6 bases). V dropped 6 bases and J dropped 0 bases, with 14 bases sitting between them. Germline CDR1 and CDR2: SGHTA and FQGNSA. This CDR3 has 16 amino acids. CDR3 residues: CASSRMGASTNEKLFF. The CDR3 DNA reads TGTGCCAGCAGTCGGATGGGGGCGTCAACTAATGAAAAACTGTTTTTT.

This clonotype was observed a few times. The chain links TRBV2 to TRBJ2-4; 7 nucleotides agree with TRBD1. The CDR3 runs to 17 residues. Unmatched junction bases numbered 12, after V lost 4 bases and J lost 3 bases. From germline, CDR1 is SNHLY and CDR2 FYNNEI. Here the CDR3 reads CASSAQGVPLNKNIQYF. The CDR3 region has the DNA TGTGCCAGCAGTGCCCAGGGGGTCCCCTTAAACAAAAACATTCAGTACTTC.

The rearrangement uses TRBV24-1 and TRBJ2-7; TRBD1 matches 12 bases. Germline V gene sequence: CDR1 KGHDR, CDR2 SFDVKD. This CDR3 region has 15 residues. The ends lost 9 bases at V and 6 bases at J; junction bases unmatched: 11. CDR3 sequence (DNA): TGTGCCACCGGAGGATACGGGACAGGGGGCGCCGAGCAGTACTTC. It encodes CATGGYGTGGAEQYF.

The chain combines TRBV2 with TRBJ2-5, with TRBD1 as a possible D gene (6 bases). The CDR3 is 15 residues long. The ends were cut back, 8 bases at V and 2 bases at J, with 18 bases in the middle. CDR1 SNHLY and CDR2 FYNNEI come from the germline V gene. The CDR3 loop is CASQETTGYQETQYF. The DNA of the CDR3 is TGTGCCAGCCAAGAAACCACAGGGTATCAAGAGACCCAGTACTTC.

V usage is TRBV7-9 and J usage is TRBJ1-5; TRBD1 might be the D (5 bases). CDR3 size: 17 residues. V was cut by 3 bases and J by 0 bases, with 15 bases left in between. The germline V gene encodes CDR1 SEHNR and CDR2 FQNEAQ (reference sequence). CDR3 in amino acids: CASSFSRGDFSNQPQHF. In DNA, the CDR3 is TGTGCCAGCAGCTTTTCACGGGGGGATTTTAGCAATCAGCCCCAGCATTTT.

The chain joins TRBV5-1 to TRBJ2-7; weak D call: TRBD1 (5 bases). CDR3 length: 16 residues. CDR1 is SGHRS, CDR2 YFSETQ, per germline. V dropped 4 bases and J dropped 1 base, with 18 bases sitting between them. Written as DNA, the CDR3 is TGCGCCAGCAGCGAACAACAGGCCCTCGGGTCCTACGAGCAGTACTTC. It is translated as CASSEQQALGSYEQYF. The whole variable domain, remainder taken from reference TRBV5-1 and TRBJ2-7, is KAGVTQTPRYLIKTRGQQVTLSCSPISGHRSVSWYQQTPGQGLQFLFEYFSETQRNKGNFPGRFSGRQFSNSRSEMNVSTLELGDSALYLCASSEQQALGSYEQYFGPGTRLTVT.

The genes are TRBV25-1 and TRBJ2-5; 9 bases are a match to TRBD2. J lost 3 bases, V lost 6 bases, and 8 bases had no gene match. Germline loops: CDR1 MGHDK, CDR2 SYGVNS. This CDR3 is 15 amino acids long. CDR3 amino acids: CASSPASGGKETQYF. The CDR3 bases are TGTGCCAGCAGCCCCGCGAGCGGGGGGAAAGAGACCCAGTACTTC.

This clonotype was seen a handful of times. The chain has TRBV12-3 or TRBV12-4 and TRBJ2-5; D ambiguous. There are 14 residues in the CDR3. Trimming left V 2 bases short and J 0 bases short, with 7 bases between. CDR3 amino acids: CASSLKPYQETQYF. The CDR3 DNA reads TGTGCCAGCAGTTTAAAGCCGTACCAAGAGACCCAGTACTTC.

V and J are TRBV29-1 and TRBJ2-3, with TRBD2 matching over 8 bases. This CDR3 is built from 14 residues. Trimming removed 3 bases from V and 7 bases from J; junction bases left unmatched: 9. CDR1 and CDR2 (germline): SQVTM, ANQGSEA. CDR3 nucleotide sequence: TGCAGCGTTGAGGCAGGACTAGCCAGATATACGCAGTATTTT. Translated: CSVEAGLARYTQYF.

This clonotype was seen more than once but under ten times. V and J are TRBV30 and TRBJ1-1, with D perhaps matching TRBD1 (6 bases). The CDR3 is made up of 14 amino acids. V lost 0 bases and J lost 5, with 13 bases in between. CDR1 and CDR2 from the germline V gene are GTSNPN and SVGIG (reference sequence). CDR3 nucleotide sequence: TGTGCCTGGAGTGTACGGCAGGGGAGGACTGAAGCTTTCTTT. This codes for CAWSVRQGRTEAFF.

The chain recombines TRBV3-1 with TRBJ2-3; 11 bases map to TRBD2. CDR3 length: 17 amino acids. The V gene's germline CDR1 is LGHDT and CDR2 YNNKEL (reference sequence). The V and J ends lost 4 bases and 5 bases, in that order; junction bases with no gene match: 11. The CDR3 region is CASSRDSGGAGGDTQYF. The CDR3 DNA follows: TGTGCCAGCAGCCGCGATAGCGGGGGGGCCGGGGGAGATACGCAGTATTTT.

The chain uses TRBV3-1 and TRBJ2-1; 11 bases fit TRBD2. The CDR3 consists of 17 residues. V trimming: 4 bases; J trimming: 4 bases; junction bases outside the gene matches: 9. CDR1 LGHDT and CDR2 YNNKEL come from the germline V gene (reference sequence). CDR3 loop: CASSLYSGTSGYNEQFF. The DNA for the CDR3 is TGTGCCAGCAGCCTATACTCCGGGACTAGCGGATACAATGAGCAGTTCTTC.

There are a few counts of this clonotype. The chain joins TRBV20-1 to TRBJ2-7; possible D gene TRBD2, 6 bases. Germline values: CDR1 DFQATT, CDR2 SNEGSKA (reference sequence). The germline V and J ends were trimmed by 0 bases and 7 bases, with 16 bases remaining between them. This CDR3 is built from 14 residues. The DNA of the CDR3 is TGCAGTGCTAGAGAAGACATAGGACGGGGGGAGCAGTACTTC. It yields the protein CSAREDIGRGEQYF.

This clonotype was recorded a few times. The V call is TRBV29-1, the J call TRBJ2-1, with D possibly being TRBD2 (6 bases). This CDR3 spans 17 amino acids. Germline loops: CDR1 SQVTM, CDR2 ANQGSEA. The ends were cut back, 2 bases at V and 6 bases at J, with 23 bases in the middle. The CDR3 loop reads CSVEPRVAWGVGNEQFF. For the CDR3, the DNA is TGCAGCGTTGAACCTCGGGTTGCATGGGGGGTAGGCAATGAGCAGTTCTTC.

This clonotype was counted only a few times. This sequence joins TRBV24-1 and TRBJ2-1, with 12 bases that match TRBD2. Germline values: CDR1 KGHDR, CDR2 SFDVKD. This CDR3 has 15 amino acids. Germline trimming cut 3 bases from V and 6 bases from J; bases unmatched to any gene: 2. This CDR3 is CATSDPGLAGNEQFF. The CDR3 coding sequence is TGTGCCACCAGTGATCCGGGACTAGCGGGCAATGAGCAGTTCTTC.

The chain employs TRBV29-1 and TRBJ2-2; D gene uncertain. The CDR3 is 13 residues long. The germline V and J ends were trimmed by 4 bases and 0 bases, with 6 bases remaining between them. From germline, CDR1 is SQVTM and CDR2 ANQGSEA. The CDR3 DNA reads as TGCAGCGTTGGCAGCGCGAACACCGGGGAGCTGTTTTTT. Amino acid sequence: CSVGSANTGELFF.

V and J are TRBV13 and TRBJ2-7; D is unclear. The CDR3 is 16 residues long. Trimming cost V 0 bases and J 2 bases, with 14 bases left between them. Germline V gene data show CDR1 as PRHDT and CDR2 as FYEKMQ (reference sequence). This CDR3 reads CASSLGRIGETYEQYF. In DNA, the CDR3 is TGTGCCAGCAGCTTAGGCCGCATCGGCGAGACCTACGAGCAGTACTTC.

This clonotype came up many times. The J gene is TRBJ1-1, the V gene TRBV7-9; TRBD1 aligns across 7 bases. V gave up 1 base and J gave up 1 base; unmatched junction bases: 3. This CDR3 is 15 amino acids long. Germline-derived CDR1 and CDR2 are SEHNR and FQNEAQ (reference sequence). CDR3 sequence reads: CASSLDGTANTEAFF. The DNA for the CDR3 is TGTGCCAGCAGCTTAGATGGGACAGCGAACACTGAAGCTTTCTTT.

In this sample, this clonotype turned up many times. The chain carries TRBV6-1 and TRBJ2-7, with TRBD2 matching 9 bases. CDR3 size: 16 residues. The V gene end was trimmed by 6 bases and the J gene end by 3 bases; junction bases not matched to a gene: 12. Germline V lookup: CDR1 MNHNS, CDR2 SASEGT. DNA for the CDR3: TGTGCCAGCAGCCCCTCTGGGGCGGGGGGGCGCTACGAGCAGTACTTC. Protein sequence: CASSPSGAGGRYEQYF.

This chain uses TRBV19 with TRBJ2-7, with D perhaps TRBD1 (6 bases). The germline V gene has CDR1 LNHDA and CDR2 SQIVND (reference sequence). CDR3 length equals 18 residues. Between the trimmed V and J ends, which lost 8 bases and 4 bases, there was a span of 30 bases. The CDR3 sequence is CASDRGWTDAKSCYEQYF. For the CDR3, the DNA is TGTGCCAGTGATAGGGGGTGGACAGACGCCAAATCTTGTTACGAGCAGTACTTC. The whole variable domain, filled in from reference TRBV19 and TRBJ2-7, reads DGGITQSPKYLFRKEGQNVTLSCEQNLNHDAMYWYRQDPGQGLRLIYYSQIVNDFQKGDIAEGYSVSREKKESFPLTVTSAQKNPTAFYLCASDRGWTDAKSCYEQYFGPGTRLTVT.

DNA for the CDR3: TGTGCCACCTCTCCGGGACAGGGGGTTTTCTCTGGGGCCAACGTCCTGACTTTC. Its translation is CATSPGQGVFSGANVLTF. The rearrangement uses TRBV19 and TRBJ2-6; 11 bases are a match to TRBD1. Trimming removed 10 bases from V and 0 bases from J; junction bases left unmatched: 11. Germline CDR1 reads LNHDA; CDR2 reads SQIVND (reference sequence). CDR3 length: 18 amino acids.

This chain links TRBV18 with TRBJ2-3; perhaps D is TRBD1 or TRBD2 (5 bases each). The V gene's germline CDR1 is KGHSH and CDR2 LQKENI. The CDR3 is made up of 15 amino acids. The V and J ends lost 3 bases and 2 bases respectively, with 12 bases between them. The CDR3 sequence: CASSPLQGATDTQYF. As DNA, the CDR3 is TGTGCCAGCTCACCCCTCCAGGGAGCCACAGATACGCAGTATTTT.

This clonotype was seen ten or more times. The V call is TRBV30, the J call TRBJ1-2; no definite D call. CDR3 length: 10 amino acids. Germline CDR1 and CDR2: GTSNPN and SVGIG (reference sequence). Trimming removed 4 bases from V and 4 bases from J, with 4 bases in between. CDR3 bases: TGTGCCTGGATAGGCTATGGCTACACCTTC. Translated, it gives CAWIGYGYTF.